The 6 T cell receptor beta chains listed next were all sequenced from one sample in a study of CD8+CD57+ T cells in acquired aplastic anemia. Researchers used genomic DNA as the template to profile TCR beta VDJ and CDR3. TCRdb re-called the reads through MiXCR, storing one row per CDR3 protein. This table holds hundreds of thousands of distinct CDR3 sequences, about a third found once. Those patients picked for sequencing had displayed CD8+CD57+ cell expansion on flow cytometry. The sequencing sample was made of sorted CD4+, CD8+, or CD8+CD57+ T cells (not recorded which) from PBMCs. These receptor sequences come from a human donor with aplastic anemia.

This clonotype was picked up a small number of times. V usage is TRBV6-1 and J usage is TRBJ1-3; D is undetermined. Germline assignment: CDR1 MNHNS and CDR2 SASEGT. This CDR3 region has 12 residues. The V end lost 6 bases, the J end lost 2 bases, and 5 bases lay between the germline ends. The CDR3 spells CASRHTGNTIYF. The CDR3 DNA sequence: TGTGCCAGCAGACACACTGGAAACACCATATATTTT.

The CDR3 DNA reads TGTGCCAGCAGTCAAGAGGGCAGTACTTCCTACGAGCAGTACGTC. This sequence encodes CASSQEGSTSYEQYV. The chain links TRBV4-2 to TRBJ2-7; D possibly corresponds to TRBD2 (5 bases). The CDR3 consists of 15 residues. CDR1 is LGHNA and CDR2 is YNFKEQ in the germline V gene.

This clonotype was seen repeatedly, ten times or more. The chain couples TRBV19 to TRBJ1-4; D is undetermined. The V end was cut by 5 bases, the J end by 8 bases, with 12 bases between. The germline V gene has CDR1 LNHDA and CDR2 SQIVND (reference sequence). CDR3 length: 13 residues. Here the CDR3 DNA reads TGTGCCAGTAGTTTTCTTCAGAGCGAAAAACTGTTTTTT. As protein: CASSFLQSEKLFF.

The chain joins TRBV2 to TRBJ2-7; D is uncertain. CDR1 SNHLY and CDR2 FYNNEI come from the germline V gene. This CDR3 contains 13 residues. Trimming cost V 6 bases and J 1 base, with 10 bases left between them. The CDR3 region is CASRGIPSYEQYF. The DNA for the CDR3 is TGTGCCAGCAGAGGAATCCCTTCCTACGAGCAGTACTTC.

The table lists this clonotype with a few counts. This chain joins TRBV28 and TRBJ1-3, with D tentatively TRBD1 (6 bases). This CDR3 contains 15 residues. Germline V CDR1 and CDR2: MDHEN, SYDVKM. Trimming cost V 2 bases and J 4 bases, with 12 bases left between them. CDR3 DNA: TGTGCCAGCAGTTTAGGACAGCCCAGAGGAAACACCATATATTTT. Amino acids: CASSLGQPRGNTIYF.

DNA for the CDR3: TGTGCCAGCTCACCAGGGGCCGATAGCAATCAGCCCCAGCATTTT. Its translation: CASSPGADSNQPQHF. The genes are TRBV12-3 or TRBV12-4 and TRBJ1-5; possibly TRBD1 for D (6 bases). Trimming removed 8 bases at V and 0 bases at J, with 14 bases between. The CDR3 length is 15 residues.